The next 6 T cell receptor beta chains were all read from a single sample in a study of identical twins. MiXCR, applied by TCRdb to the 5' RACE reads, yields one record per CDR3 protein. In the table there are 200,000 to 250,000 distinct CDR3 sequences, 6.5% of which are singletons. The sample also formed part of further work on T cells expressing NK-cell markers.

Sequenced: CD8+ T cells sorted from blood. The receptors shown here come from a woman between 18 and 30 years old in good health.

This clonotype was picked up many times. The chain uses TRBV7-9 and TRBJ2-5, with D tentatively TRBD1 (5 bases). Per the germline V gene, CDR1 is SEHNR and CDR2 is FQNEAQ (reference sequence). CDR3 length: 14 residues. Trimming took 3 bases from V and 5 from J, leaving 13 bases between them. CDR3 loop: CASSLGQGWETQYF. CDR3 coding DNA: TGTGCCAGCAGCTTGGGCCAGGGATGGGAGACCCAGTACTTC.

The chain couples TRBV7-8 to TRBJ2-7, with D possibly being TRBD1 (7 bases). CDR1 and CDR2 (germline): SGHVS, FQNEAQ. V was clipped by 4 bases and J by 5 bases, with 21 bases between them. The CDR3 length is 16 residues. This CDR3 is CASSSVRGAGGDEQYF. CDR3 nucleotide sequence: TGTGCCAGCAGCTCGGTCAGGGGGGCAGGGGGTGACGAGCAGTACTTC.

Ten or more counts support this clonotype. The genes are TRBV12-5 and TRBJ2-3; D is perhaps TRBD1 or TRBD2 (5 bases each). This CDR3 contains 13 residues. Germline CDR1 reads LGHNT; CDR2 reads FRNRAP. V lost 5 bases, J lost 4 bases, and 10 bases lay in between. The CDR3: CASGGPGPDTQYF. CDR3 DNA: TGTGCTAGTGGTGGCCCGGGGCCAGATACGCAGTATTTT.

This clonotype was detected only a few times. The CDR3 is CASGGAGTEAFF. The CDR3 DNA is TGTGCCAGCGGGGGGGCAGGCACTGAAGCTTTCTTT. The J gene is TRBJ1-1, the V gene TRBV6-1, with D possibly being TRBD1 (6 bases). With 8 bases removed from V and 4 bases from J, the gap between germline ends came to 11 bases. In germline, CDR1 is MNHNS, CDR2 SASEGT. The CDR3 length is 12 residues.

V gene TRBV6-2 or TRBV6-3 combines with J gene TRBJ2-1, with 11 bases matching TRBD2. V shed 4 bases and J 5 bases; nucleotides not matched to a gene: 13. The CDR3 runs 18 residues. In germline, CDR1 is MNHEY, CDR2 SVGEGT. CDR3 loop: CASSSLRLAGGLNNEQFF. The CDR3 DNA reads as TGTGCCAGCAGTTCCCTGCGATTAGCGGGAGGGCTTAACAATGAGCAGTTCTTC.

There are many counts of this clonotype. The chain links TRBV5-5 to TRBJ2-5; TRBD2 is a possible D gene (5 bases). This CDR3 contains 15 residues. Germline V gene data show CDR1 as SGHKS and CDR2 as YYEKEE (reference sequence). V was trimmed by 0 bases and J by 4 bases, leaving 13 bases between them. Here the CDR3 reads CASSLERVIPETQYF. CDR3 nucleotides: TGTGCCAGCAGCTTGGAGAGGGTGATTCCAGAGACCCAGTACTTC.